Each of the 5 T cell receptor beta chains below was sequenced from the same sample in a study of spatial heterogeneity in lung cancer. As for time point: sample taken at primary tumor resection. In each case, whole RNA from tumor, nontumor lung or frozen PBMC was sequenced unsorted. One entry per CDR3 protein, called by TCRdb with MiXCR from the 5' RACE reads. Of around 41,000 distinct CDR3 sequences in the sample, 6% to 7.5% were seen once. Sequenced here: PBMCs, sampled at surgery. All receptors derive from a female donor with early-stage non-small cell lung cancer.

Many counts were recorded for this clonotype. The V call is TRBV6-5, the J call TRBJ2-3; D is ambiguous. Germline-derived CDR1 and CDR2 are MNHEY and SVGAGI. With 2 bases removed from V and 4 bases from J, the gap between germline ends came to 10 bases. The CDR3 sequence is 14 residues long. Written as DNA, the CDR3 is TGTGCCAGCAGTTACCAAACCAAGGCAGATACGCAGTATTTT. Amino acid sequence: CASSYQTKADTQYF.

This clonotype occurred a few times. The rearrangement joins TRBV20-1 to TRBJ2-1; 7 bases agree with TRBD2. Per the germline V gene, CDR1 is DFQATT and CDR2 is SNEGSKA (reference sequence). The CDR3 runs 13 residues. Trimming cost V 5 bases and J 10 bases; bases outside gene matches: 11. The CDR3 region is CSASLPGTTEQFF. CDR3 nucleotides: TGCAGTGCTTCACTACCCGGGACTACAGAGCAGTTCTTC.

The chain employs TRBV2 and TRBJ2-3; TRBD2 agrees at 7 bases. CDR3 length: 15 amino acids. The V gene's germline CDR1 is SNHLY and CDR2 FYNNEI. After removal of 2 bases from V and 3 bases from J, the junction contained 5 bases not matched to a gene. The CDR3 nucleotides are TGTGCCAGCAGTGAAATGGGACTACGGACAGATACGCAGTATTTT. This encodes CASSEMGLRTDTQYF.

This clonotype was seen many times. The chain has TRBV7-8 and TRBJ2-7; 9 bases are shared with TRBD1. This CDR3 is 14 amino acids long. Germline V gene data show CDR1 as SGHVS and CDR2 as FQNEAQ. The ends lost 5 bases at V and 4 bases at J; junction bases unmatched: 6. The CDR3: CASSPGTGMYEQYF. The CDR3 DNA reads as TGTGCCAGCAGCCCCGGGACAGGGATGTACGAGCAGTACTTC.

This clonotype appeared many times. V and J are TRBV7-8 and TRBJ2-1; perhaps TRBD1 as D (5 bases). The CDR3 runs to 17 residues. V lost 5 bases and J 2 bases, leaving 19 bases between the germline ends. The germline gives CDR1 SGHVS, CDR2 FQNEAQ. CDR3 sequence: CASSPTDKGVPYNEQFF. Written as DNA, the CDR3 is TGTGCCAGCAGCCCTACGGACAAAGGGGTCCCCTACAATGAGCAGTTCTTC.